Listed below are T cell receptor beta chains from one sample, sequenced in a study of blood T cell repertoires in COVID-19. Assay used: immunoSEQ multiplex PCR; TCRdb lists only in-frame clones, some missing. Of approximately 240,000 clones in the sample, about 80% were seen once. The sample taken for sequencing was peripheral blood. Receptors were obtained from a young woman who had recovered from COVID-19. Each CDR3 is given with its conserved first and last residue. The D gene is left open where the match is weak. Expanded clones are given a class, and other clones once, few, many or no size at all.

D: .; V: TRBV6-5; J: TRBJ1-4; size: .; DNA: TGTGCCAGCAGGAGGGTATCTGGGGATGAAAAACTGTTTTTT; CDR3: CASRRVSGDEKLFF
D: .; V: TRBV5-6; J: TRBJ1-4; size: .; DNA: TGTGCCAGCAGTTTGACCTATGCAACTAATGAAAAACTGTTTTTT; CDR3: CASSLTYATNEKLFF
D: .; V: TRBV28; J: TRBJ2-7; size: .; DNA: TGTGCCAGCACCGGACAAGTCTACGAGCAGTACTTC; CDR3: CASTGQVYEQYF
D: TRBD2; V: TRBV29-1; J: TRBJ2-7; size: few; DNA: TGCAGCGTTGATACGGGAGGGAGCGACGAGCAGTACTTC; CDR3: CSVDTGGSDEQYF
D: .; V: TRBV5-5; J: TRBJ1-5; size: .; DNA: TGTGCCAGCAGCTCCCTGGGGGGAAACAGCAATCAGCCCCAGCATTTT; CDR3: CASSSLGGNSNQPQHF
D: TRBD2; V: TRBV6-5; J: TRBJ2-7; size: .; DNA: TGTGCCAGCGCCCTAGCGGGCGAAGAGCAGTACTTC; CDR3: CASALAGEEQYF
D: TRBD1; V: TRBV5-4; J: TRBJ2-3; size: .; DNA: TGTGCCAGCAGCTTGGGTATTTGGCGGACAGGTACAGATACGCAGTATTTT; CDR3: CASSLGIWRTGTDTQYF
D: .; V: TRBV18; J: TRBJ2-5; size: .; DNA: TGTGCCAGCTCCCGCGCTGGAGGGTATCGAGAGACCCAGTACTTC; CDR3: CASSRAGGYRETQYF
D: .; V: TRBV20-1; J: TRBJ2-1; size: .; DNA: TGCAGTGCTAGCCGTAATGAGCAGTTCTTC; CDR3: CSASRNEQFF
D: .; V: TRBV28; J: TRBJ2-7; size: few; DNA: TGTGCCAGCAGTTTACAGAGGGGGACCTACGAGCAGTACTTC; CDR3: CASSLQRGTYEQYF
D: .; V: TRBV2; J: TRBJ2-3; size: .; DNA: TGTGCCAGCAGCAGCGGGCCAAGCACAGATACGCAGTATTTT; CDR3: CASSSGPSTDTQYF
D: TRBD2; V: TRBV2; J: TRBJ2-5; size: .; DNA: TGTGCCAGCAGTGAAGTTGGTCTAGCGGGAGGATGGGTCCAAGAGACCCAGTACTTC; CDR3: CASSEVGLAGGWVQETQYF
D: TRBD2; V: TRBV7-2; J: TRBJ2-7; size: .; DNA: TGTGCCAGCAGCTTAGGGCTAGCGGGAGGCGGGGAGCAGTACTTC; CDR3: CASSLGLAGGGEQYF
D: .; V: TRBV28; J: TRBJ1-5; size: .; DNA: TGTGCCAGCAGCCTTGGGGGGAATAGCAATCAGCCCCAGCATTTT; CDR3: CASSLGGNSNQPQHF
D: .; V: TRBV11-2; J: TRBJ2-7; size: .; DNA: TGTGCCAGCAGCTCCTGGGGGGCGGGAGATTCGTCCTACGAGCAGTACTTC; CDR3: CASSSWGAGDSSYEQYF
D: .; V: TRBV4-1; J: TRBJ2-7; size: .; DNA: TGCGCCAGCAGCCCTAGGAGGTCGAGCTCCTACGAGCAGTACTTC; CDR3: CASSPRRSSSYEQYF
D: .; V: TRBV7-9; J: TRBJ1-1; size: .; DNA: TGTGCCAGCAGCGAGGCTCAGGGAAGCGCTTTCTTT; CDR3: CASSEAQGSAFF